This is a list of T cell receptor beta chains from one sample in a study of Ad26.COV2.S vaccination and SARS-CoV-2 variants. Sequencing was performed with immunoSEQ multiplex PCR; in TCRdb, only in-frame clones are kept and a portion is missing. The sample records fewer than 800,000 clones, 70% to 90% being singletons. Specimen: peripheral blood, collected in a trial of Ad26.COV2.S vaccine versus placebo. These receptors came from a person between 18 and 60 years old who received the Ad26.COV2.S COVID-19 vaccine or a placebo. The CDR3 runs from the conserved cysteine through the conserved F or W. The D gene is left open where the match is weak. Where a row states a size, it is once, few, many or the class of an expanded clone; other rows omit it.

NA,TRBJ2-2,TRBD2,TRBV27,TGTGCCAGCAGTCCGGGACTAGCGGGGGGCGGGGAGCTGTTTTTT,CASSPGLAGGGELFF
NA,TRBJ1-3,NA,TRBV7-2,TGTGCCAGCACCCCGGTTTCACCTGGAAACACCATATATTTT,CASTPVSPGNTIYF
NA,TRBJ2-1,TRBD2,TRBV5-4,TGTGCCAGCAGCCTCGGACTAGGAAATGAGCAGTTCTTC,CASSLGLGNEQFF
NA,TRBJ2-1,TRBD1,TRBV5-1,TGCGCCAGCTCCGGGACAGGGGATGGCAATGAGCAGTTCTTC,CASSGTGDGNEQFF
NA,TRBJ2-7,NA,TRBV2,TGTGCCAGCAGTGACTCCTCCGCATACTACGAGCAGTACTTC,CASSDSSAYYEQYF
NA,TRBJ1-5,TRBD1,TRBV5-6,TGTGCCAGCAGCTTCGGGACAGGTGATCAGCCCCAGCATTTT,CASSFGTGDQPQHF
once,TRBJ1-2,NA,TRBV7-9,TGTGCCAGCAGCTATGTCCTGACAGGTTATGGCTACACCTTC,CASSYVLTGYGYTF
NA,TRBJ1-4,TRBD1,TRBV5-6,TGTGCCAGCAGGGCAGCGGGGGACAGGGCTGAAAAACTGTTTTTT,CASRAAGDRAEKLFF
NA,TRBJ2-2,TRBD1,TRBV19,TGTGCCAGTAGGATCGACAGGGGGCATACCGGGGAGCTGTTTTTT,CASRIDRGHTGELFF
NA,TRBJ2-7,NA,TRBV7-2,TGTGCCAGCAGCCCGCAGGGGGGCACCTACGAGCAGTACTTC,CASSPQGGTYEQYF
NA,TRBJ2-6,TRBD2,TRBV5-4,TGTGCCAGCAGCTTTGGCGGGAGAGGGGCCAACGTCCTGACTTTC,CASSFGGRGANVLTF
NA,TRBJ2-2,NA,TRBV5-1,TGCGCCAGCAGCCCTAGCACGGTGAGAACCGGGGAGCTGTTTTTT,CASSPSTVRTGELFF
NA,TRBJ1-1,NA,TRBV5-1,TGCGCCAGCACCAACGCGGCAGAGAACACTGAAGCTTTCTTT,CASTNAAENTEAFF
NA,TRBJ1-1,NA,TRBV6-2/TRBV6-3,TGTGCCAGCAGTTACACGAAGGGACTTACTATCAAGCTGAACACTGAAGCTTTCTTT,CASSYTKGLTIKLNTEAFF
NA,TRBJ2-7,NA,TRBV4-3,TGCGCCAGCAGCCTAGGACTGAGGGTTGTCTACGAGCAGTACTTC,CASSLGLRVVYEQYF
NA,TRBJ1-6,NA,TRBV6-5,TGTGCCAGCAGATATACAGGGACCAGTTCACCCCTCCACTTT,CASRYTGTSSPLHF
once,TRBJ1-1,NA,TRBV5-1,TGCGCCAGCAGCCCCACCAGAGCGAACACTGAAGCTTTCTTT,CASSPTRANTEAFF
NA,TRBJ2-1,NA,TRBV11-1,TGTGCCAGCAGCTTCCTAGAGGAGACCTACAATGAGCAGTTCTTC,CASSFLEETYNEQFF
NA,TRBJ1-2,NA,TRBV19,TGTGCCAGTAGCGGGTCCAAAGAAAGCGGCTACACCTTC,CASSGSKESGYTF
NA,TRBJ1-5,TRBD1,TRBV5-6,TGTGCCAGCAGCCCCGACAGGGGGGGACAGCCCCAGCATTTT,CASSPDRGGQPQHF
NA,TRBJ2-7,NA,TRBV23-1,TGCGCCAGCAGTCAATTGGGCATACCCTACGAGCAGTACTTC,CASSQLGIPYEQYF
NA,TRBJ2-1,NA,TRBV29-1,TGCAGCGTTAGAGGGAGACAGACCTACAATGAGCAGTTCTTC,CSVRGRQTYNEQFF
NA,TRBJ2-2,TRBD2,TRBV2,TGTGCGAGCGGCTTCTCGGGAGGCCATACCGGGGAGCTGTTTTTT,CASGFSGGHTGELFF